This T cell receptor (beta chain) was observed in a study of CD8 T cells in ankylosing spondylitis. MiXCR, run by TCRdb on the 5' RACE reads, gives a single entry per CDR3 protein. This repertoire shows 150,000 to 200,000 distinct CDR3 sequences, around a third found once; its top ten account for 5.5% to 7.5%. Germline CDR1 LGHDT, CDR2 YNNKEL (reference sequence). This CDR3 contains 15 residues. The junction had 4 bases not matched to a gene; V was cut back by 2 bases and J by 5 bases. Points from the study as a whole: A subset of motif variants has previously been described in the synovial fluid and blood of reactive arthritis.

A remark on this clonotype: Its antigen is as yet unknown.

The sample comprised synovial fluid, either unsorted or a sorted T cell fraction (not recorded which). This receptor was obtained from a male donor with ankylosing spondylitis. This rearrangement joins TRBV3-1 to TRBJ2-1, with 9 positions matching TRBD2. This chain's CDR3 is CASSQIAGDNNEQFF. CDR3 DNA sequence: TGTGCCAGCAGCCAAATAGCGGGAGATAACAATGAGCAGTTCTTC.